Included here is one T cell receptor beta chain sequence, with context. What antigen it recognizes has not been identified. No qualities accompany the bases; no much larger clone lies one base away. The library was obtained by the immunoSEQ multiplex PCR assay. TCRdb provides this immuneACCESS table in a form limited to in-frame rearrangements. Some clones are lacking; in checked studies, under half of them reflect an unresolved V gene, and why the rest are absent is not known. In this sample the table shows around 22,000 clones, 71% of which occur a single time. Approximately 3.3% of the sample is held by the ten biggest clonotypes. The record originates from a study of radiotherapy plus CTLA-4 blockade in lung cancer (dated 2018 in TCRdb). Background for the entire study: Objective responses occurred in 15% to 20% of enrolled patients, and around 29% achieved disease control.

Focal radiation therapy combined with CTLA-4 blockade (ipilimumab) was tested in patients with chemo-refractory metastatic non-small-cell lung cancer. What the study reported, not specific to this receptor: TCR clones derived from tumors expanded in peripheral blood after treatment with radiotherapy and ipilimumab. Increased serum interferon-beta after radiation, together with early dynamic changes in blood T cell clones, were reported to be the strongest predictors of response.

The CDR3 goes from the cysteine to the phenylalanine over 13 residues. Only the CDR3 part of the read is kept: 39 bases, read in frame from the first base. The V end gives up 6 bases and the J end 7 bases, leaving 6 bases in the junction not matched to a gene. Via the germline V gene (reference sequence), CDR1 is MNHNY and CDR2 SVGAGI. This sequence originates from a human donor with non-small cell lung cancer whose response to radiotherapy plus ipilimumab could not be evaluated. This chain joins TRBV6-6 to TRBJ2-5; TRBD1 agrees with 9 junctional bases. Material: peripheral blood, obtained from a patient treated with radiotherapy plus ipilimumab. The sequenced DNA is TGTGCCAGCAGAAGGGACAGGGTCGCGACCCAGTACTTC. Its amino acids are CASRRDRVATQYF.